The rows below give T cell receptor beta chains drawn from one sample of a study of response to subunit inactivated influenza vaccine. MiXCR, applied by TCRdb to the RT-PCR reads, yields one record per CDR3 protein. The sample shows 560,000 or so distinct CDR3 sequences, under 9% of them seen only once. The starting material was PBMCs from blood, obtained around 25 months after vaccination. Receptors originate from a man aged 45 to 75 who received an inactivated influenza vaccine. Each CDR3 is given with its conserved first and last residue. A D gene is named only where the DNA matches it firmly. Only some rows state a clone size, as once, few, many or a class for expanded clones.

>TRBJ2-3|many|-|TRBV5-1
TGCGCCAGCAGCTTGTCTGCGGGATTCGCAGATACGCAGTATTTT
CASSLSAGFADTQYF
>TRBJ2-7|few|TRBD2|TRBV20-1
TGCAGTGCTAGAGAGAAACTAGCGGGGATCTACGAGCAGTACTTC
CSAREKLAGIYEQYF
>TRBJ2-1|few|-|TRBV19
TGTGCCAGTAGTATAGGGACAGTCAACAATGAGCAGTTCTTC
CASSIGTVNNEQFF
>TRBJ2-7|-|TRBD1|TRBV7-2
TGTGCCAGCAGCTTATACAGGGGGGTAGATGAGCAGTACTTC
CASSLYRGVDEQYF
>TRBJ2-5|few|-|TRBV29-1
TGCAGCGCAAGGACAGATTATAACCAAGAGACCCAGTACTTC
CSARTDYNQETQYF
>TRBJ2-7|-|-|TRBV28
TGTGCCAGCAGTTTGGTCTTGGGGAACTCCGAGCAGTACTTC
CASSLVLGNSEQYF
>TRBJ2-2|few|-|TRBV4-2
TGTGCCAGCAGCCAACCGAAGGGGGAGGGGACCGGGGAGCTGTTTTTT
CASSQPKGEGTGELFF
>TRBJ1-6|few|-|TRBV7-2
TGTGCCAGCAGCTTAGTCGCCGGCTCCTATAATTCACCCCTCCACTTT
CASSLVAGSYNSPLHF
>TRBJ2-7|many|-|TRBV5-1
TGCGCCAGCAGCTTGGAAGGACAGTCCTACGAGCAGTACTTC
CASSLEGQSYEQYF
>TRBJ2-2|few|TRBD2|TRBV27
TGTGCCAGCAGGGGAGCGGGAGCCAACACCGGGGAGCTGTTTTTT
CASRGAGANTGELFF
>TRBJ1-2|many|-|TRBV10-3
TGTGCCATCAGCGGGGCGCTCCGAACGAGCAGCTATGGCTACACCTTC
CAISGALRTSSYGYTF
>TRBJ1-1|many|-|TRBV20-1
TGCAGTGCTAGGCAGAACACTGAAGCTTTCTTT
CSARQNTEAFF
>TRBJ1-1|few|-|TRBV5-5
TGTGCCAGCAGCTCACCACAGAGGAACACTGAAGCTTTCTTT
CASSSPQRNTEAFF
>TRBJ2-2|many|TRBD1|TRBV7-9
TGTGCCAGCGGGACAGGGGCCACCGGGGAGCTGTTTTTT
CASGTGATGELFF
>TRBJ2-1|many|TRBD1|TRBV4-2
TGTGCCAGCAGCCAAGATCGGGGGACAGGGATCAATGAGCAGTTCTTC
CASSQDRGTGINEQFF
>TRBJ2-7|-|TRBD1|TRBV24-1
TGTGCCACCAGTGACCCGGGACAGGGGAATCCCTACGAGCAGTACTTC
CATSDPGQGNPYEQYF
>TRBJ2-5|few|-|TRBV11-2
TGTGCCAGCAGCTTAGCAGGCCGATCGGAGACCCAGTACTTC
CASSLAGRSETQYF
>TRBJ2-3|-|-|TRBV10-3
TGTGCCATCAGTGGGCACAACACAGATACGCAGTATTTT
CAISGHNTDTQYF
>TRBJ2-5|-|-|TRBV18
TGTGCCAGCTCACCACCCGGCCGGGAGTGGGAGACCCAGTACTTC
CASSPPGREWETQYF
>TRBJ2-5|-|-|TRBV6-2/TRBV6-3
TGTGCCAGCAGTTACGTAAGGGGCTCAGAGACCCAGTACTTC
CASSYVRGSETQYF
>TRBJ2-3|-|-|TRBV11-2
TGTGCCAGCAGCGGGCAAGGACGGTCAGATACGCAGTATTTT
CASSGQGRSDTQYF
>TRBJ1-6|few|-|TRBV28
TGTGCCAGCAGTCCCCGGAGTCCCTCTAATTCACCCCTCCACTTT
CASSPRSPSNSPLHF
>TRBJ2-2|-|-|TRBV12-3/TRBV12-4
TGTGCCAGCAGTTTTGGACTTATAGACACCGGGGAGCTGTTTTTT
CASSFGLIDTGELFF
>TRBJ2-3|many|TRBD1|TRBV5-1
TGCGCCAGCAGGAGAGAAGGGGGCCGGGGCACAGATACGCAGTATTTT
CASRREGGRGTDTQYF
>TRBJ1-1|many|-|TRBV12-3/TRBV12-4
TGTGCCAGCAGTGCCCGACTGGCGGGCACTGAAGCTTTCTTT
CASSARLAGTEAFF
>TRBJ2-2|many|-|TRBV5-1
TGCGCCAGCAGCTTGGAGGGGGTGAACACCGGGGAGCTGTTTTTT
CASSLEGVNTGELFF
>TRBJ1-4|once|TRBD1|TRBV20-1
TGCTGTGCTATGACTCGGGGGACAGGGGGTGAAAAACTGTTTTTT
CCAMTRGTGGEKLFF
>TRBJ2-7|-|-|TRBV6-2/TRBV6-3
TGTGCCAGCAGTTACTCGTTGGACGGGGGTTCACACGAGCAGTACTTC
CASSYSLDGGSHEQYF